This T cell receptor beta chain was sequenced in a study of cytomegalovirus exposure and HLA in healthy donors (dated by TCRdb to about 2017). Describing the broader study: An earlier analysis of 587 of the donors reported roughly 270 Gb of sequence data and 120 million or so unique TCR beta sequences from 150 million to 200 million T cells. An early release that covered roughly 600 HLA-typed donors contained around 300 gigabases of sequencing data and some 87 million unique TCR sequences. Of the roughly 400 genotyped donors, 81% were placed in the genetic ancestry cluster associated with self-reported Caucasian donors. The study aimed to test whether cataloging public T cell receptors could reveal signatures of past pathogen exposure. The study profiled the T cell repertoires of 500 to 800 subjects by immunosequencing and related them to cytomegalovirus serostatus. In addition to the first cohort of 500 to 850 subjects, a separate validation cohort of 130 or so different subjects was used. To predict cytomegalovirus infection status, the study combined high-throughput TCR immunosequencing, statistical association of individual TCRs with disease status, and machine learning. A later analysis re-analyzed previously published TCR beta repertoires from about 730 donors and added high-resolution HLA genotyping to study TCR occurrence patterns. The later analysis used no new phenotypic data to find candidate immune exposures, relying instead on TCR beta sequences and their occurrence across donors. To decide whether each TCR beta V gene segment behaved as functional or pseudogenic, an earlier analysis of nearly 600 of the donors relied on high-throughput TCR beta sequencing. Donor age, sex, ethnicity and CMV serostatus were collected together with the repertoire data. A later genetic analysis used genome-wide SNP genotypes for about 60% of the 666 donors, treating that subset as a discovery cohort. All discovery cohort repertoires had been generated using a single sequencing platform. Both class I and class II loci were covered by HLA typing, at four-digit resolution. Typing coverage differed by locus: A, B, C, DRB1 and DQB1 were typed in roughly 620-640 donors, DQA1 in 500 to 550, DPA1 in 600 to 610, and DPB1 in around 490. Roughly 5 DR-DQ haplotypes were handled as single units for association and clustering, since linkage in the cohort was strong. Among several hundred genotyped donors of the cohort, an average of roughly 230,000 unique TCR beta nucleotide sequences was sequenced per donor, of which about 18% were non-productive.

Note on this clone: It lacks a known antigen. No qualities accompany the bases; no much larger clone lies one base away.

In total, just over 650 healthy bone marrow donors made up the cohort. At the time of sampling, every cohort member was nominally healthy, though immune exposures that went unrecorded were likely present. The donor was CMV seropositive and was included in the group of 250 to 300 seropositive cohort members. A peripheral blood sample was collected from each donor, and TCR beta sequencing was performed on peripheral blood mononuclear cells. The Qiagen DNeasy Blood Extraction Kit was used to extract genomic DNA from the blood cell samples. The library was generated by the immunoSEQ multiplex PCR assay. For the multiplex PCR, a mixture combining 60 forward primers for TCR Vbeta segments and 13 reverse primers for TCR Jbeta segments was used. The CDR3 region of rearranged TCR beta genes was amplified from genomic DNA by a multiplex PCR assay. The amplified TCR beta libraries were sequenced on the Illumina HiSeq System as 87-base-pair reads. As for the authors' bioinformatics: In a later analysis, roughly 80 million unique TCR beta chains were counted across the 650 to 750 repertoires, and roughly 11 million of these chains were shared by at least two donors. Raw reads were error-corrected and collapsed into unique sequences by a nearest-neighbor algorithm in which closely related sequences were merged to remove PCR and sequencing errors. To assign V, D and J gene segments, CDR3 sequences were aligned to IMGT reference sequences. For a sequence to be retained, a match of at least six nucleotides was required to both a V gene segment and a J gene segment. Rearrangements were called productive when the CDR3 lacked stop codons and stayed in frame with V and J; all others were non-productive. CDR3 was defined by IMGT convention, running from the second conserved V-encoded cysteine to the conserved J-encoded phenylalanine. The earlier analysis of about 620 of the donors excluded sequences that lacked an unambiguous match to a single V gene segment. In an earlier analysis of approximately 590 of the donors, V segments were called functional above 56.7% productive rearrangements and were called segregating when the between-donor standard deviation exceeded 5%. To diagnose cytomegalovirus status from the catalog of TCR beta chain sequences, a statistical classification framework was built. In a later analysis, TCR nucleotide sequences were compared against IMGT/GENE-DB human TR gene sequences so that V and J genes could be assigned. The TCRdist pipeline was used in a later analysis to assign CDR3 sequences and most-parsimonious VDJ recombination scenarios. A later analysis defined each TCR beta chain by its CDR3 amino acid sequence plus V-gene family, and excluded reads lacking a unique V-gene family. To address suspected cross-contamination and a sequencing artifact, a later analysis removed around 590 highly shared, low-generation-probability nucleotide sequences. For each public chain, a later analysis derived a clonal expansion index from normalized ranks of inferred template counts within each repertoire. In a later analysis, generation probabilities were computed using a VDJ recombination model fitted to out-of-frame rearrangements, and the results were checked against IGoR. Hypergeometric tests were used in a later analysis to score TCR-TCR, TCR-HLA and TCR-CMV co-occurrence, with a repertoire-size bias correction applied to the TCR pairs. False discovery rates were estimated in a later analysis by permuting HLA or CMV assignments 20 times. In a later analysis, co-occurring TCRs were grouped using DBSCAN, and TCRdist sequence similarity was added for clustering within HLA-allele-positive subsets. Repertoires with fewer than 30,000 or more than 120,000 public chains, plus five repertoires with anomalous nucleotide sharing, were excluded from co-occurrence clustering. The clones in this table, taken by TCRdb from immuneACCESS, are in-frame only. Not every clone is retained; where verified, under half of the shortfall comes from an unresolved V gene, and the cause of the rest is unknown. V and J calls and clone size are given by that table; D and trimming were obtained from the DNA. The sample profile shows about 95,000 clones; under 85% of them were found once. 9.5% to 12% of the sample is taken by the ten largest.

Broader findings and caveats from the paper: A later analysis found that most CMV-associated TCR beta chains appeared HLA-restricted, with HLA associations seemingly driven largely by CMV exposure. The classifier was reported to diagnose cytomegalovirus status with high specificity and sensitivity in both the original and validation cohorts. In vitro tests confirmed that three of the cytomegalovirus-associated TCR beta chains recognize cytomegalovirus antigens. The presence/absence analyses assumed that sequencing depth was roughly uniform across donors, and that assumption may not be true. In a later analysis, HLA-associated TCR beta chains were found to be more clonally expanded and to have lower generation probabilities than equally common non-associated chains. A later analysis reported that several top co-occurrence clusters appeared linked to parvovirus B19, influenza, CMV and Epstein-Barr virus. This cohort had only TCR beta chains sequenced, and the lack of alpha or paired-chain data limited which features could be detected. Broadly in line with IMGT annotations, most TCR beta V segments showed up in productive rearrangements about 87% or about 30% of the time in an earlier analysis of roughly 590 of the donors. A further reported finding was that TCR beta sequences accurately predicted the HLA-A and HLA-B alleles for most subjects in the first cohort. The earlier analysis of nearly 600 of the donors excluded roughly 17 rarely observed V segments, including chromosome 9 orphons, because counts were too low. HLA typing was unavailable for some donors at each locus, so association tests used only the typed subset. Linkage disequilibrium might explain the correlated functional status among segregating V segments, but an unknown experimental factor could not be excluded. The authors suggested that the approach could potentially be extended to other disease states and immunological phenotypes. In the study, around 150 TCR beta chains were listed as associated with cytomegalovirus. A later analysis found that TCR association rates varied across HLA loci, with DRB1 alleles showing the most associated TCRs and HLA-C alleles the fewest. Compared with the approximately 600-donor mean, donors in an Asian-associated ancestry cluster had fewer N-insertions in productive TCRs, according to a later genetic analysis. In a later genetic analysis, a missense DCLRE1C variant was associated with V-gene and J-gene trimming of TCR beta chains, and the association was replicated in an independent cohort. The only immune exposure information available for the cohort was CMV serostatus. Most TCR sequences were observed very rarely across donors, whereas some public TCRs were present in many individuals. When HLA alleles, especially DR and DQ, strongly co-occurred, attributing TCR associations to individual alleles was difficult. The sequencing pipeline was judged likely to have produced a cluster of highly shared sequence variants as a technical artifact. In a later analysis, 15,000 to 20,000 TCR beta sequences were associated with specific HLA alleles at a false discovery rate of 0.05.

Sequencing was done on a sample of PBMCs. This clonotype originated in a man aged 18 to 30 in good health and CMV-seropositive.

The CDR3 protein: CASSSQGGEETQYF. The bases read TGTGCCAGTAGTTCACAGGGGGGCGAAGAGACCCAGTACTTC. The sequence links TRBV19 to TRBJ2-5, with TRBD1 identical over 8 junction bases. The germline V gene (reference sequence) specifies LNHDA as CDR1 and SQIVND as CDR2. The CDR3 covers 14 residues, taking in both the cysteine and the phenylalanine. The read is trimmed to its CDR3 DNA, 42 bases read in frame from base 1. After removal of 5 bases from V and 3 bases from J, the junction retains 5 bases not matched to a gene.